Included here is one TCR beta chain sequence, with context. As yet, its antigen is unknown. The data were obtained in a study of radiotherapy plus CTLA-4 blockade in lung cancer. Background on the study: An objective response was seen in roughly a sixth of patients, and disease control in around 31%. Findings of the study overall: Tumor-origin TCR clones grew in blood after radiotherapy plus ipilimumab. Together with interferon-beta, which increased in serum after radiation, early dynamic changes in blood T cell clones were reportedly the best predictors of response.

This CDR3 comprises 14 residues. Germline CDR1 reads SGHTA; CDR2 reads FQGNSA. V was clipped by 5 bases and J by 5 bases, with 13 bases between them. Focal radiation plus CTLA-4 blockade with ipilimumab was administered to patients who had chemo-refractory metastatic non-small-cell lung cancer. Clones were read by immunoSEQ multiplex PCR, and TCRdb kept only the in-frame ones, dropping some. This sample has some 60,000 clones, with less than 85% found just once. V and J are TRBV7-2 and TRBJ2-4; a weak D match, TRBD1 (5 bases). The sample was peripheral blood, taken from a patient treated with radiotherapy plus ipilimumab. This receptor was taken from a human donor with non-small cell lung cancer who had a complete response to radiotherapy plus ipilimumab. CDR3 loop: CASSREGDQNIQYF. The CDR3 DNA is TGTGCCAGCAGCCGAGAAGGGGATCAAAACATTCAGTACTTC.